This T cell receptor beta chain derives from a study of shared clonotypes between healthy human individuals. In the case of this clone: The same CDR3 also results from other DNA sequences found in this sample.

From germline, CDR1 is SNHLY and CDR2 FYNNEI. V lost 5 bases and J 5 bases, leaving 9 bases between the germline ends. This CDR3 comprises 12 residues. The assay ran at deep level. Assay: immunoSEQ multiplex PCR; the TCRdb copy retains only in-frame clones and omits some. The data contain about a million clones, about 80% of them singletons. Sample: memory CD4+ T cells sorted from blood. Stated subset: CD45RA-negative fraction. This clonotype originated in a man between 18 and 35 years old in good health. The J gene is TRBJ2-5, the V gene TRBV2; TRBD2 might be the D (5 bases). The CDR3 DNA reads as TGTGCCAGCAGTCGGGATAGGGAGACCCAGTACTTC. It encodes CASSRDRETQYF. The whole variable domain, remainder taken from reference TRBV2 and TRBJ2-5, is EPEVTQTPSHQVTQMGQEVILRCVPISNHLYFYWYRQILGQKVEFLVSFYNNEISEKSEIFDDQFSVERPDGSNFTLKIRSTKLEDSAMYFCASSRDRETQYFGPGTRLLVL.